Listed below are T cell receptor beta chains from one sample, sequenced in a study of beta chain features in type 1 diabetes. Sequencing used immunoSEQ multiplex PCR; TCRdb keeps in-frame clones, though not all of them. The sample consists of roughly 160,000 clones, around 7.8% of them appearing once. Sequenced: central memory CD4+ T cells from blood. The origin of the receptors is a woman in her thirties or forties with type 1 diabetes. Each CDR3 is given with its conserved first and last residue. A D gene is named only where the DNA matches it firmly.

J gene | D gene | V gene | CDR3 protein
TRBJ1-1 | TRBD1 | TRBV23-1 | CASSSPGTAPLFLNTEAFF
TRBJ1-3 | NA | TRBV6-6 | CASSYRQVASGNTIYF
TRBJ2-7 | NA | TRBV15 | CATSVQGGYEQYF
TRBJ2-6 | NA | TRBV5-4 | CASSLAGAGANVLTF
TRBJ2-1 | TRBD2 | TRBV6-6 | CASSYRAGVGDNEQFF
TRBJ2-7 | TRBD1 | TRBV6-6 | CASRTGTDGPYEQYF
TRBJ1-5 | NA | TRBV18 | CASSPSWPQHF
TRBJ1-1 | NA | TRBV11-3 | CASSLRGDTEAFF
TRBJ1-1 | NA | TRBV30 | CASRGGRRNTEAFF
TRBJ1-1 | TRBD1 | TRBV7-9 | CAGYDQGARNTEAFF
TRBJ1-2 | NA | TRBV7-2 | CASSFDSALYGYTF
TRBJ2-5 | TRBD1 | TRBV5-1 | CASSLPLTGGEETQYF
TRBJ2-7 | TRBD1 | TRBV28 | CASRSGTGADEQYF
TRBJ2-7 | TRBD1 | TRBV7-8 | CASSLSGQGYEQYF
TRBJ2-7 | TRBD2 | TRBV23-1 | CASSHTSVTVYEQYF
TRBJ2-6 | NA | TRBV28 | CASSLISGANVLTF
TRBJ1-4 | NA | TRBV5-6 | CASSRRVPSGEKLFF
TRBJ2-3 | NA | TRBV5-1 | CASRGSGTSTDTQYF
TRBJ2-1 | TRBD2 | TRBV7-3 | CASSIGTSGSIDEQFF
TRBJ1-1 | TRBD1 | TRBV9 | CASSVGGGGRTEAFF
TRBJ1-2 | NA | TRBV30 | CAWSAGPGGYTF
TRBJ2-5 | NA | TRBV5-1 | CASSVTGEGTQYF
TRBJ1-5 | TRBD1 | TRBV15 | CATSRDLTGNQPQHF
TRBJ2-1 | TRBD2 | TRBV7-9 | CASSLFRAGDNEQFF
TRBJ2-1 | TRBD2 | TRBV29-1 | CSVEDLAGGHNEQFF
TRBJ1-5 | NA | TRBV7-8 | CASSLEDSLGQPQHF
TRBJ1-2 | NA | TRBV9 | CASSVAGNYGYTF
TRBJ2-7 | NA | TRBV11-2 | CASSLFRAPLSYEQYF
TRBJ2-7 | TRBD1 | TRBV10-3 | CATQGAGYEQYF
TRBJ2-2 | NA | TRBV5-1 | CASKGDLTTTGELFF
TRBJ1-1 | NA | TRBV5-1 | CASSLDQERAFF
TRBJ2-1 | NA | TRBV11-2 | CASSQLRWRTEQFF
TRBJ1-3 | NA | TRBV7-2 | CASREWSSGNTIYF
TRBJ2-7 | TRBD1 | TRBV7-2 | CASSLATGQQYF
TRBJ2-7 | NA | TRBV9 | CASSATLGNYEQYF
TRBJ1-2 | TRBD1 | TRBV5-1 | CASSLYQGAYGYTF